This T cell receptor beta chain was captured by sequencing in a study of blood T cells in healthy people across ages (dated by TCRdb to the mid-2010s). Context from the whole study: In model experiments, template switching captured roughly one uniquely barcoded TCR beta cDNA molecule for every two T cells. To track age-related changes in TCR beta repertoire diversity, the study relied on deep sequencing normalized with unique cDNA molecular identifiers. Donors were grouped into four age groups: young (average about 15 years), middle-aged (less than 40), aged (about 60) and long-lived (roughly 80). To avoid experimental bias, donors of different ages were spread randomly across the sequencing lanes. For two donors (one aged 18 to 30 and one aged 80 or older), the study analyzed two additional independent replicas of 1 million unique cDNA reads from the same blood draw.

Remarks on this clonotype: Its cognate antigen has yet to be identified. Base qualities are not provided; no much larger clone lies one nucleotide away.

V is reduced by 0 bases and J by 0 bases, leaving a spacing of 2 bases between them. Measured from the cysteine to the phenylalanine, the CDR3 is 14 residues long. Just CDR3 DNA is preserved here, 42 bases in frame from base 1. In the germline V gene, CDR1 corresponds to MNHEY and CDR2 to SVGAGI. Library creation used 5' RACE. Sequencer: Illumina HiSeq 2500. A second PCR of about 7 to 12 cycles was performed with a sample-barcoded 5' primer and a J-beta primer mix. Each TCR beta cDNA molecule received a unique molecular identifier from a template-switch 5' adaptor carrying 12 random nucleotides. Each sample yielded at least 2.5 million CDR3-containing paired-end reads. The Mint cDNA synthesis kit, primed by a TRBC-specific oligonucleotide, was used to synthesize first-strand cDNA from all RNA. Following uracil-DNA glycosylase treatment, a first 18-cycle PCR with universal primers M1SS and BC2_uni_R was performed on all cDNA. In the paper's pipeline: Normalization of each sample was performed by random selection of 1 million high-quality reads, each carrying a distinct molecular identifier. Reads sharing molecular identifiers were discarded rather than binned into consensus sequences. MiTCR, with a Q25 quality threshold and the strictest error-elimination algorithm, was used for CDR3 identification, clonotype clustering and error correction. Lower-bound total TCR beta diversity was estimated with a nonparametric unseen species model using Euler transformation. Using fastp trimming at Q25 and MiXCR clonotype assembly, TCRdb reanalyzed the public sequencing data and kept in-frame beta chains. Each entry is one CDR3 protein sequence, shown with its most common DNA and genes. V and J calls and clone size were set by TCRdb, not the authors. Across this sample there are 500,000 to 600,000 distinct CDR3 sequences, with approximately 27% seen only once. Of the sample, approximately 17% falls within the top ten clones.

Results the study describes overall, beyond this receptor: There was a strong correlation between observed TCR beta diversity and the percentage of naive T cells measured by flow cytometry. Observed TCR beta diversity per million T cells fell roughly linearly with age, and a significant reduction was already apparent by age around 40. Bulk unsorted PBMC profiling prevented conclusive comparison of naive and antigen-experienced compartments. The long-lived group showed more naive CD4+ T cells, fewer expanded clones and increased TCR diversity than the aged group, suggesting age selection. Estimates of total diversity from one million sequenced T cells were regarded as lower bounds and underestimates. Donor CMV infection status was unknown, potentially confounding age-related changes in expanded clonotypes.

The donors were 40 or so Caucasian individuals from Russia, aged 6 to 90 years, who were systemically healthy. Ten milliliters of peripheral blood were drawn from each donor into EDTA-treated Vacutainer tubes. Ficoll-Paque density-gradient centrifugation was used to isolate PBMCs, with at least 6.5 million obtained per sample. Total RNA, at least 6 micrograms per sample, was extracted from PBMCs with Trizol reagent. Naive CD45RAhigh/CD27high T cell percentages were measured by flow cytometry on a PBMC aliquot from every donor. The specimen sequenced was blood. The chain couples TRBV6-5 to TRBJ1-4, with the identity of the D gene unclear. This TCR derives from a woman in her seventies in good health. CDR3 loop: CASSYSSTNEKLFF. In nucleotide form, the sequence is TGTGCCAGCAGTTACTCGTCAACTAATGAAAAACTGTTTTTT.